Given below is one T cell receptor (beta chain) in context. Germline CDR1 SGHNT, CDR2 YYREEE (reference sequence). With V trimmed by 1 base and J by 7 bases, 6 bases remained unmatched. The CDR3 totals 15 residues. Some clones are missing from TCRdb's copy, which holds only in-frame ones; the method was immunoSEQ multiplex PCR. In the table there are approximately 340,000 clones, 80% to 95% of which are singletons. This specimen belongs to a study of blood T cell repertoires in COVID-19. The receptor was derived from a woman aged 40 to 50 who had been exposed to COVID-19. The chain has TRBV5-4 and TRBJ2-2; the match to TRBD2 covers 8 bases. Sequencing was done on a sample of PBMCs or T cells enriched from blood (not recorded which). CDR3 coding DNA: TGTGCCAGCAGCTTGCCGGGGGGGCTTGTCGGGGAGCTGTTTTTT. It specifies CASSLPGGLVGELFF.